Sequencing of this TCR beta chain was carried out in a study of PD-1 blockade in classical Hodgkin lymphoma. The repertoire was sequenced with immunoSEQ multiplex PCR; TCRdb's copy has only in-frame clones and lacks some. The sample holds around 99,000 clones, approximately 80% seen once. V dropped 2 bases and J dropped 1 base, with 5 bases sitting between them. This CDR3 has 14 residues. CDR1 SNHLY and CDR2 FYNNEI come from the germline V gene. This clone was seen only once. All patients experienced relapse after autologous stem cell transplantation, and brentuximab vedotin exposure was variable. The receptor was derived from a human donor with classical Hodgkin lymphoma. The gene calls are TRBV2 and TRBJ2-2, with unresolved D. Sequencing used peripheral blood mononuclear cells (PBMCs), obtained before the second cycle of nivolumab. The CDR3 loop is CASSEFKNTGELFF. The CDR3 bases are TGTGCCAGCAGTGAATTTAAGAACACCGGGGAGCTGTTTTTT.